This T cell receptor beta chain was recovered during a study of blood T cells in healthy people across ages. Sample-barcoded 5' priming and a J-beta primer mix drove a second PCR of roughly 6 to 12 cycles. Each TCR beta cDNA got a 12-nucleotide random molecular identifier. TCRdb reprocessed the 5' RACE reads with MiXCR, giving one entry per CDR3 protein. The sample yields almost 1 million distinct CDR3 sequences, around 54% seen once. Per-sample yields of isolated PBMCs were at least 6 million. A remark on this clonotype: Its antigen is not known.

The CDR3 consists of 15 residues. V lost 0 bases to trimming and J lost 2 bases, with 11 bases between them. Germline V lookup: CDR1 MNHNS, CDR2 SASEGT. Study-level findings and limits: Older age coincided with a roughly linear decline in TCR beta diversity per million T cells.

This TCR was recovered from a woman aged 55-75 years in good health. Sequencing input: blood. This chain connects TRBV6-1 to TRBJ2-7, with a weak D call TRBD2 (6 bases). The CDR3 sequence is CASSEAGDWAYEQYF. In DNA, the CDR3 is TGTGCCAGCAGTGAAGCCGGGGACTGGGCCTACGAGCAGTACTTC.